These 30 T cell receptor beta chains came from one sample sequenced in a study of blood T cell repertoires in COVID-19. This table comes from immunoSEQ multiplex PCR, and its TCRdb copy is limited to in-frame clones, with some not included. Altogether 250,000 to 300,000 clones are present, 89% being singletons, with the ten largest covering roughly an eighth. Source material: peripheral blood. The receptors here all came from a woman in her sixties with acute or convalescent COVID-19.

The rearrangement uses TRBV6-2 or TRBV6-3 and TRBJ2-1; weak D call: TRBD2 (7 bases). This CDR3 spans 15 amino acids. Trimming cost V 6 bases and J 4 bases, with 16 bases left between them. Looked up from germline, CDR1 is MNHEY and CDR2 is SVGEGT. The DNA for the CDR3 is TGTGCCAGCAGCCCCAGGGGAGCGGGGTACAATGAGCAGTTCTTC. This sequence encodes CASSPRGAGYNEQFF.

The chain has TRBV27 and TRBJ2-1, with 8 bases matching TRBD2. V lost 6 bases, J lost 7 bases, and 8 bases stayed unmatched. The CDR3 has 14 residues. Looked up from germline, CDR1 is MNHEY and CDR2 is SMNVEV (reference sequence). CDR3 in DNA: TGTGCCAGCAGACCGAGCGGGAGAAGAAATGAGCAGTTCTTC. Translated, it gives CASRPSGRRNEQFF.

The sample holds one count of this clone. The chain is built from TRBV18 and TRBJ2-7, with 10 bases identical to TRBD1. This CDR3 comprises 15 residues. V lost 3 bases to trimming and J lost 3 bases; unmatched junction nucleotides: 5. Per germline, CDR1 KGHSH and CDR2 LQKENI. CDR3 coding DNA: TGTGCCAGCTCACCCCGGGACAGGGGATTCTACGAGCAGTACTTC. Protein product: CASSPRDRGFYEQYF.

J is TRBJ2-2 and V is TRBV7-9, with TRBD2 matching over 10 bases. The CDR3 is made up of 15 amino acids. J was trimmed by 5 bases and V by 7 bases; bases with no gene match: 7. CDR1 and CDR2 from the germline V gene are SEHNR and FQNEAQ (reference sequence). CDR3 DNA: TGTGCCAGCAAGCGGGGGGGCCTCGGGACCGGGGAGCTGTTTTTT. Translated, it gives CASKRGGLGTGELFF.

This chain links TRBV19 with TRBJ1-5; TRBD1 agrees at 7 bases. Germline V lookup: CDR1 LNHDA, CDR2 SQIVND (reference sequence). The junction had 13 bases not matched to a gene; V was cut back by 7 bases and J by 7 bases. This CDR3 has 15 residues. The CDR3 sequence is CASTPTGTADQPQHF. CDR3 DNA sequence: TGTGCCAGTACCCCGACCGGGACAGCTGACCAGCCCCAGCATTTT.

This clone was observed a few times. CDR3 bases: TGTGCCAGCAGCCAAGAGCGGCAGGGGAATGAGCAGTTCTTC. It codes for CASSQERQGNEQFF. This sequence joins TRBV3-1 (or the pseudogene TRBV3-2) and TRBJ2-1; possible D gene TRBD1, 6 bases. This CDR3 contains 14 residues. Germline V lookup: CDR1 LGHDT, CDR2 YNNKEL (reference sequence). The V and J ends lost 0 bases and 7 bases respectively, with 10 bases between them.

DNA for the CDR3: TGTGCCAGCAGCGTACAGGGGCAGAACACTGAAGCTTTCTTT. The encoded protein is CASSVQGQNTEAFF. V is TRBV9 and J is TRBJ1-1; D possibly corresponds to TRBD1 (6 bases). CDR1 is SGDLS and CDR2 is YYNGEE in the germline V gene. The CDR3 loop spans 14 amino acids. Trimming stripped 1 base from V and 1 base from J, with 8 bases between. Complete variable domain (other parts from reference TRBV9 and TRBJ1-1): DSGVTQTPKHLITATGQRVTLRCSPRSGDLSVYWYQQSLDQGLQFLIQYYNGEERAKGNILERFSAQQFPDLHSELNLSSLELGDSALYFCASSVQGQNTEAFFGQGTRLTVV.

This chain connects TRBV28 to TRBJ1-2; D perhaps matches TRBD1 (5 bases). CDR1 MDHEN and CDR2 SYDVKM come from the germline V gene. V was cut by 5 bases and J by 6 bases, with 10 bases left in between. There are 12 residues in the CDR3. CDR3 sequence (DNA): TGTGCCAGCAGTGATGGAGGGGATGGCTACACCTTC. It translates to CASSDGGDGYTF.

The CDR3 spells CAWRTAVESPLHF. The CDR3 DNA reads as TGTGCCTGGAGGACGGCGGTAGAATCACCCCTCCACTTT. The chain links TRBV30 to TRBJ1-6; D is uncertain. Germline CDR1 GTSNPN, CDR2 SVGIG (reference sequence). The length of the CDR3 is 13 residues. Trimming shortened V by 3 bases and J by 10 bases, and 13 bases separated the two germline ends.

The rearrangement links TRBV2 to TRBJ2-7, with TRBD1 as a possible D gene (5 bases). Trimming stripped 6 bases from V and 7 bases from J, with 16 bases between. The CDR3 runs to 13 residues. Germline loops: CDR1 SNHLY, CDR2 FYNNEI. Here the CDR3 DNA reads TGTGCCAGCAGAAGAGACGGACACCTGGAGCAGTACTTC. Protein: CASRRDGHLEQYF. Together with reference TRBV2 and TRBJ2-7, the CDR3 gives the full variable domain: EPEVTQTPSHQVTQMGQEVILRCVPISNHLYFYWYRQILGQKVEFLVSFYNNEISEKSEIFDDQFSVERPDGSNFTLKIRSTKLEDSAMYFCASRRDGHLEQYFGPGTRLTVT.

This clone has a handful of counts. CDR3 sequence (DNA): TGTGCCAGCAGCTTACGCGACAGGGGGGACACCGGGGAGCTGTTTTTT. This encodes CASSLRDRGDTGELFF. The chain links TRBV7-2 to TRBJ2-2, with TRBD1 matching 9 bases. The CDR3 contains 16 residues. The trim removed 2 bases at V and 3 bases at J, leaving 4 bases unmatched. Germline V gene data show CDR1 as SGHTA and CDR2 as FQGNSA.

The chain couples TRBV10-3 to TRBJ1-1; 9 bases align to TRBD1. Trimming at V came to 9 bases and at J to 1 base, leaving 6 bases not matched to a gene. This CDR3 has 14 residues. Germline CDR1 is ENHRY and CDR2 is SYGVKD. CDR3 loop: CAISRDRENTEAFF. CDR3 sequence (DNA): TGTGCCATTTCCCGGGACAGGGAGAACACTGAAGCTTTCTTT.

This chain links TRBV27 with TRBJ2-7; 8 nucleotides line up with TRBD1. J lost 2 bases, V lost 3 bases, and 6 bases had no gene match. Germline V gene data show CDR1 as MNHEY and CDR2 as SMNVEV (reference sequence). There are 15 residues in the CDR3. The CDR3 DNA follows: TGTGCCAGCAGTTTCGGACAGGGTCACGCCTACGAGCAGTACTTC. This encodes CASSFGQGHAYEQYF.

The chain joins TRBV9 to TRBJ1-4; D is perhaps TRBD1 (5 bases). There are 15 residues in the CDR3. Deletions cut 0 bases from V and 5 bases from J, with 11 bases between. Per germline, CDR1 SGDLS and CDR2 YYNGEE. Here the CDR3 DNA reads TGTGCCAGCAGCGTAGGGCAGGGAGGAAATGAAAAACTGTTTTTT. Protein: CASSVGQGGNEKLFF. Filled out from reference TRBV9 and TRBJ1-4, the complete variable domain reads DSGVTQTPKHLITATGQRVTLRCSPRSGDLSVYWYQQSLDQGLQFLIQYYNGEERAKGNILERFSAQQFPDLHSELNLSSLELGDSALYFCASSVGQGGNEKLFFGSGTQLSVL.

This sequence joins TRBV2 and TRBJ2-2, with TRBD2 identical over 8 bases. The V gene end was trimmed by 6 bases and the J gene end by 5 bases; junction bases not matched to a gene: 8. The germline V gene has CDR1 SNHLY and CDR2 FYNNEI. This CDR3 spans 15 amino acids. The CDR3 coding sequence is TGTGCCAGCAGGGGACTAGTTTTAGGGACCGGGGAGCTGTTTTTT. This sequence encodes CASRGLVLGTGELFF. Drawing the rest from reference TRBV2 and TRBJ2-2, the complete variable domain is EPEVTQTPSHQVTQMGQEVILRCVPISNHLYFYWYRQILGQKVEFLVSFYNNEISEKSEIFDDQFSVERPDGSNFTLKIRSTKLEDSAMYFCASRGLVLGTGELFFGEGSRLTVL.

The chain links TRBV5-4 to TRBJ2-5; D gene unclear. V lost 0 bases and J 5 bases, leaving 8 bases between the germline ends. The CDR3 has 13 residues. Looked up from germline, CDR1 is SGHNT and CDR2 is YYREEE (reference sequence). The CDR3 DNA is TGTGCCAGCAGCTTGGGTCCTCTTGAGACCCAGTACTTC. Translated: CASSLGPLETQYF.

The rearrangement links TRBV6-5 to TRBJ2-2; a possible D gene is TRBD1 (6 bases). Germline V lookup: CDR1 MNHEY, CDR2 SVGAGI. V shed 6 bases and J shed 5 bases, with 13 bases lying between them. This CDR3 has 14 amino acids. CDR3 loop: CASSHTTGTGELFF. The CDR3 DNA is TGTGCCAGCAGCCATACAACAGGGACCGGGGAGCTGTTTTTT.

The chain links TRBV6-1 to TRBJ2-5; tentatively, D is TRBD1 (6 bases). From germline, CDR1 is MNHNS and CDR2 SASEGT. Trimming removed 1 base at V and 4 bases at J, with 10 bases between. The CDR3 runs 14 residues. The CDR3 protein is CASSEGDRRETQYF. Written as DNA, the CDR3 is TGTGCCAGCAGTGAAGGAGACAGGAGAGAGACCCAGTACTTC.

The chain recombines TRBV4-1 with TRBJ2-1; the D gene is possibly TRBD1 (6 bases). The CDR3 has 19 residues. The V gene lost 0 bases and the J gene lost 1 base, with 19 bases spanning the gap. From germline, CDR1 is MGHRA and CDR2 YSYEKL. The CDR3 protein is CASSQDPGQSQVSYNEQFF. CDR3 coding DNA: TGCGCCAGCAGCCAAGACCCCGGACAGTCACAGGTGTCCTACAATGAGCAGTTCTTC.

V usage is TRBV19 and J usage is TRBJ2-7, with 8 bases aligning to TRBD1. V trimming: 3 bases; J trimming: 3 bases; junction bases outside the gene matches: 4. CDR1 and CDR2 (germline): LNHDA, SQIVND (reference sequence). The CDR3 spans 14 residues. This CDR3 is CASSIPGGGYEQYF. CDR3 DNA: TGTGCCAGTAGTATCCCAGGGGGCGGCTACGAGCAGTACTTC.

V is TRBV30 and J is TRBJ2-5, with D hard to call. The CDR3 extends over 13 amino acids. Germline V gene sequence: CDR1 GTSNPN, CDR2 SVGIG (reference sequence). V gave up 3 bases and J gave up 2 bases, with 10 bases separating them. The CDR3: CAWRFGLQETQYF. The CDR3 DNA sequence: TGTGCCTGGAGGTTTGGGCTTCAAGAGACCCAGTACTTC. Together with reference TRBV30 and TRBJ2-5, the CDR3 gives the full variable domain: SQTIHQWPATLVQPVGSPLSLECTVEGTSNPNLYWYRQAAGRGLQLLFYSVGIGQISSEVPQNLSASRPQDRQFILSSKKLLLSDSGFYLCAWRFGLQETQYFGPGTRLLVL.

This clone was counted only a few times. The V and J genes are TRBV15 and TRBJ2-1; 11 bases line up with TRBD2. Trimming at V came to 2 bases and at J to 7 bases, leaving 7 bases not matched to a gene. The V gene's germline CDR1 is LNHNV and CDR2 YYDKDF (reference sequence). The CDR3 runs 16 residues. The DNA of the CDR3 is TGTGCCACCAGCAGAACAATACTAGCGGGGGTTAATGAGCAGTTCTTC. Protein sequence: CATSRTILAGVNEQFF.

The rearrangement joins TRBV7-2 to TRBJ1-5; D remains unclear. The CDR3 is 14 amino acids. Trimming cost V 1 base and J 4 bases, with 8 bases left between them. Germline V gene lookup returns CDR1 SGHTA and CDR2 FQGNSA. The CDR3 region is CASSLDGVNQPQHF. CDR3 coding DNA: TGTGCCAGCAGCTTAGACGGAGTAAATCAGCCCCAGCATTTT.

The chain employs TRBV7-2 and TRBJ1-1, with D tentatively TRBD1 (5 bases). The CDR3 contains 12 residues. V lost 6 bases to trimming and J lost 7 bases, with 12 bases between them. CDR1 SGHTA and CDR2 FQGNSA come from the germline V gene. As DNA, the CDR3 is TGTGCCAGCAGTCAGGACAACCTTGAAGCTTTCTTT. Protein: CASSQDNLEAFF.

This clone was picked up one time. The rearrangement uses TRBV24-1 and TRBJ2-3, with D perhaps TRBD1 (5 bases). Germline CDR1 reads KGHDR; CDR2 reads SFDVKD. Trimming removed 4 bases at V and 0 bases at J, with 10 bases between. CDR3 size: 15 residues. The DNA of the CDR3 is TGTGCCACCAGTGAGCGGACAACTAGCACAGATACGCAGTATTTT. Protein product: CATSERTTSTDTQYF.

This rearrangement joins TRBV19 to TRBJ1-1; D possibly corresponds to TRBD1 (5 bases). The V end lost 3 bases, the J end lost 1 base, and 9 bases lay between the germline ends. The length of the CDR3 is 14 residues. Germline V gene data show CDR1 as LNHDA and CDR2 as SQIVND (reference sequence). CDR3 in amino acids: CASSMRQRNTEAFF. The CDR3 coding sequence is TGTGCCAGTAGTATGAGACAGAGGAACACTGAAGCTTTCTTT.

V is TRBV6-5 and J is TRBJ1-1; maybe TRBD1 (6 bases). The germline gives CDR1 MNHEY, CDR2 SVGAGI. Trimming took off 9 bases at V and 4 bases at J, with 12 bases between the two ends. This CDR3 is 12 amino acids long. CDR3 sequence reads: CASLGGGTEAFF. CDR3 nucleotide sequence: TGTGCCAGTTTAGGGGGGGGCACTGAAGCTTTCTTT.

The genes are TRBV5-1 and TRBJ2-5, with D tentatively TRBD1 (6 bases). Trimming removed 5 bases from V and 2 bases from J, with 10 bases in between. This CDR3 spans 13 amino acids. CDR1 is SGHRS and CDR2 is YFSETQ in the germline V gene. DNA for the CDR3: TGCGCCAGCAGTTGGACAGATCAAGAGACCCAGTACTTC. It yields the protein CASSWTDQETQYF. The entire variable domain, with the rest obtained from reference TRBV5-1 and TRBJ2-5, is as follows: KAGVTQTPRYLIKTRGQQVTLSCSPISGHRSVSWYQQTPGQGLQFLFEYFSETQRNKGNFPGRFSGRQFSNSRSEMNVSTLELGDSALYLCASSWTDQETQYFGPGTRLLVL.

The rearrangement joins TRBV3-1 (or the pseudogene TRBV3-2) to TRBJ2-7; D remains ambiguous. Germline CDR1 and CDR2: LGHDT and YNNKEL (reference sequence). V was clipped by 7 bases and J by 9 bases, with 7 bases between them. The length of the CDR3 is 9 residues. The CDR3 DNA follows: TGTGCCAGCACCCTAGGGCAGTACTTC. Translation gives CASTLGQYF.

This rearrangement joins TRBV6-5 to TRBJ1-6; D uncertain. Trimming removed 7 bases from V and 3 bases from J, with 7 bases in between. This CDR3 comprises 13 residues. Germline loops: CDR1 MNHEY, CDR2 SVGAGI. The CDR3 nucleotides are TGTGCCAGCATGGAGGACTATAATTCACCCCTCCACTTT. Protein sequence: CASMEDYNSPLHF.